The 25 T cell receptor beta chains below all came from one sample that was sequenced in a study of Graves' ophthalmopathy and Graves' hyperthyroidism. Amplification of TCR beta CDR3 regions used RNA transcripts. Investigators did first-round RT-PCR with HTBI primers, then second-round multiplex PCR. TCRdb analysed the multiplex PCR reads with MiXCR anew, one entry per CDR3 protein. The sample lists fewer than 350,000 distinct CDR3 sequences, roughly 16% occurring once. Sequencing used peripheral blood. The receptors shown here come from an adult man with Graves' ophthalmopathy.

The genes are TRBV12-3 or TRBV12-4 and TRBJ2-7, with D perhaps matching TRBD2 (6 bases). V lost 5 bases and J 7 bases, leaving 12 bases between the germline ends. The CDR3 sequence is 12 residues long. The CDR3: CASSIGGAEQYF. CDR3 DNA: TGTGCCAGCAGTATCGGGGGAGCTGAGCAGTACTTC.

This clonotype was detected many times. V gene TRBV12-3 or TRBV12-4 combines with J gene TRBJ1-2; 9 bases are shared with TRBD1. This CDR3 has 12 residues. The V segment lost 6 bases and the J segment 9 bases; nucleotides outside the gene matches: 5. The CDR3 DNA sequence: TGTGCCAGCAGCGGGACAGGGAGAAGCTACACCTTC. Translation gives CASSGTGRSYTF.

This clonotype was detected a few times. The V gene is TRBV7-9, the J gene TRBJ2-2; maybe TRBD2 (5 bases). The germline gives CDR1 SEHNR, CDR2 FQNEAQ (reference sequence). V lost 2 bases and J lost 6, with 13 bases in between. This CDR3 has 15 amino acids. The chain's CDR3 is CASSLWETPAGELFF. CDR3 bases: TGTGCCAGCAGCTTATGGGAGACTCCCGCCGGGGAGCTGTTTTTT.

Ten or more counts support this clonotype. The genes are TRBV27 and TRBJ2-5; 8 nucleotides align to TRBD2. Germline-derived CDR1 and CDR2 are MNHEY and SMNVEV (reference sequence). This CDR3 region has 15 residues. Unmatched junction bases numbered 11, after V lost 6 bases and J lost 5 bases. CDR3 nucleotide sequence: TGTGCCAGCAGGCACGAGAGCGGGAGTGATGAGACCCAGTACTTC. Its translation is CASRHESGSDETQYF.

This clonotype appeared many times. The chain joins TRBV6-1 to TRBJ2-7; possible D gene TRBD2, 5 bases. CDR1 is MNHNS and CDR2 is SASEGT in the germline V gene. V lost 0 bases, J lost 6 bases, and 9 bases lay in between. The CDR3 totals 13 residues. Here the CDR3 reads CASSEAERFEQYF. The DNA for the CDR3 is TGTGCCAGCAGTGAAGCGGAGCGGTTCGAGCAGTACTTC.

At least ten counts were recorded for this clonotype. This chain joins TRBV6-5 and TRBJ2-7; D is perhaps TRBD1 (6 bases). The CDR3 is made up of 13 amino acids. V was shortened by 5 bases and J by 3 bases, with 11 bases between the two germline ends. Germline V CDR1 and CDR2: MNHEY, SVGAGI. This CDR3 is CASSNRERYEQYF. CDR3 nucleotide sequence: TGTGCCAGCAGTAACAGGGAACGCTACGAGCAGTACTTC.

The sample holds many counts of this clonotype. In nucleotides, the CDR3 is TGCGCCAGCAGCTGGGGGGACAGCATGCGAGAGACCCAGTACTTC. It translates to CASSWGDSMRETQYF. This chain uses TRBV5-1 with TRBJ2-5, with a tentative D call TRBD1 (7 bases). Germline loops: CDR1 SGHRS, CDR2 YFSETQ. The CDR3 spans 15 residues. The V end was cut by 3 bases, the J end by 4 bases, with 16 bases between.

This clonotype was seen ten or more times. The V and J genes are TRBV7-9 and TRBJ1-2, with a possible D match to TRBD1 (5 bases). The CDR3 runs to 14 residues. The V end lost 5 bases, the J end lost 3 bases, and 13 bases lay between the germline ends. Looked up from germline, CDR1 is SEHNR and CDR2 is FQNEAQ (reference sequence). CDR3: CASSRTLGDYGYTF. DNA for the CDR3: TGTGCCAGCAGCCGGACCCTAGGGGACTATGGCTACACCTTC. The full variable domain, with the rest looked up from reference TRBV7-9 and TRBJ1-2, is DTGVSQNPRHKITKRGQNVTFRCDPISEHNRLYWYRQTLGQGPEFLTYFQNEAQLEKSRLLSDRFSAERPKGSFSTLEIQRTEQGDSAMYLCASSRTLGDYGYTFGSGTRLTVV.

This clonotype was seen repeatedly, ten times or more. The rearrangement uses TRBV19 and TRBJ1-1, with D maybe TRBD1 (5 bases). The CDR3 contains 13 residues. The ends were cut back, 3 bases at V and 7 bases at J, with 12 bases in the middle. Germline values: CDR1 LNHDA, CDR2 SQIVND (reference sequence). CDR3 bases: TGTGCCAGTAGTATCGGCCGGGGGGTTGAAGCTTTCTTT. This gives the protein CASSIGRGVEAFF.

This clonotype was counted at least ten times. J is TRBJ2-7 and V is TRBV28; 8 positions match TRBD1. Germline lookup yields CDR1 MDHEN and CDR2 SYDVKM. J gave up 1 base and V 5 bases, and 7 bases lay outside the gene matches. The CDR3 sequence is 15 residues long. Here the CDR3 reads CASSATGAKSYEQYF. The CDR3 nucleotides are TGTGCCAGCAGTGCGACAGGGGCAAAATCCTACGAGCAGTACTTC.

This clonotype showed up just a few times. The CDR3 carries no conserved terminal phenylalanine or tryptophan, so it likely arises from a read error. The limits of the CDR3 on the DNA are not certain, so only TCRdb's listed CDR3 is given. The V gene is TRBV7-3, the J gene TRBJ2-7; the table's D call of TRBD2 was not tested on the DNA. Ends included, the CDR3 has 8 residues. Germline V gene lookup returns CDR1 SGHTA and CDR2 FQGTGA. CDR3 loop: CASSPTRG.

The chain links TRBV2 to TRBJ2-5, with 13 bases fitting TRBD2. This CDR3 has 16 amino acids. Germline V gives CDR1 SNHLY, CDR2 FYNNEI. V lost 6 bases and J lost 5; bases outside the gene matches: 9. The CDR3 nucleotides are TGTGCCAGCAGCCCGACTAGCGGGAGGTCGGAGGAGACCCAGTACTTC. Its protein is CASSPTSGRSEETQYF.

This clonotype was seen many times. The gene calls are TRBV7-2 and TRBJ1-2, with TRBD1 as a possible D gene (5 bases). The CDR3 length is 14 residues. V was pared by 4 bases and J by 6 bases, with 15 bases between. The germline CDR1 and CDR2 sequences are SGHTA and FQGNSA. CDR3 amino acids: CASSSLRGRDGYTF. The CDR3 DNA sequence: TGTGCCAGCAGCTCCCTCCGGGGGAGGGATGGCTACACCTTC.

A note on this clonotype: One junction end does not reproduce the germline sequence, and a read error may be involved. The V gene is TRBV6-1, the J gene TRBJ2-7, with 8 nucleotides matching TRBD2. The CDR3 contains 15 residues. Per germline, CDR1 MNHNS and CDR2 SASEGT. CDR3 nucleotides: TGTGCCAGCACGCGCTGGGTTAGCGGGAAGGACGAGCAGTCCTTC. Amino acid sequence: CASTRWVSGKDEQSF.

This clonotype was seen at least ten times. The chain joins TRBV24-1 to TRBJ2-1; 10 bases fit TRBD2. CDR1 and CDR2 from the germline V gene are KGHDR and SFDVKD. The CDR3 runs to 18 residues. V trimming: 2 bases; J trimming: 0 bases; junction bases outside the gene matches: 6. CDR3 loop: CATSDSLAGDYSYNEQFF. The CDR3 nucleotides are TGTGCCACCAGTGATTCGCTAGCGGGGGATTACTCCTACAATGAGCAGTTCTTC.

The gene calls are TRBV2 and TRBJ2-2, with a possible D match to TRBD2 (5 bases). Trimming pared 2 bases from V and 5 bases from J, leaving 12 bases between. Germline V gene sequence: CDR1 SNHLY, CDR2 FYNNEI. CDR3 size: 15 residues. CDR3: CASSETRTGTGELFF. In DNA, the CDR3 is TGTGCCAGCAGTGAAACCCGGACGGGGACCGGGGAGCTGTTTTTT.

This clonotype was observed many times. V gene TRBV6-1 combines with J gene TRBJ1-5, with D perhaps matching TRBD1 (6 bases). The CDR3 runs to 12 residues. Trimming shortened V by 7 bases and J by 7 bases, and 11 bases separated the two germline ends. In germline, CDR1 is MNHNS, CDR2 SASEGT. The chain's CDR3 is CASNRVRQPQHF. The CDR3 nucleotides are TGTGCCAGCAACAGGGTTCGGCAGCCCCAGCATTTT.

This clonotype was detected ten times or more. This chain connects TRBV7-9 to TRBJ1-6; D is ambiguous. V shed 5 bases and J shed 9 bases, with 8 bases lying between them. The germline gives CDR1 SEHNR, CDR2 FQNEAQ (reference sequence). This CDR3 has 12 residues. For the CDR3, the DNA is TGTGCCAGCAGCGCCGGCGCTTCACCCCTCCACTTT. Amino acid sequence: CASSAGASPLHF.

This clonotype was detected ten times or more. The chain has TRBV20-1 and TRBJ2-7; 9 positions agree with TRBD2. Germline loops: CDR1 DFQATT, CDR2 SNEGSKA (reference sequence). Trimming cost V 3 bases and J 12 bases; bases outside gene matches: 6. This CDR3 region has 11 residues. The DNA of the CDR3 is TGCAGTGCTAGGGTAGCGGGAGTGGTGTACTTC. This gives the protein CSARVAGVVYF.

In its sample, this clonotype was seen a few times. CDR3 sequence (DNA): TGTGCCAGCAGTTTAGAAGGGGTTGGAAGTGAAGCTTTCTTT. Amino acids: CASSLEGVGSEAFF. The chain is built from TRBV27 and TRBJ1-1; D perhaps matches TRBD1 (5 bases). The germline gives CDR1 MNHEY, CDR2 SMNVEV (reference sequence). Trimming left V 2 bases short and J 7 bases short, with 14 bases between. The CDR3 runs 14 residues.

This clonotype was detected ten times or more. The rearrangement joins TRBV28 to TRBJ2-7, with D perhaps TRBD1 (6 bases). Trimming cost V 7 bases and J 3 bases, with 22 bases left between them. The CDR3 runs 16 residues. Germline V CDR1 and CDR2: MDHEN, SYDVKM. The CDR3 spells CASTSLYGRGNYEQYF. Here the CDR3 DNA reads TGTGCCAGCACCTCCCTTTACGGCAGGGGAAACTACGAGCAGTACTTC.

Many counts were recorded for this clonotype. V is TRBV6-2 or TRBV6-3 and J is TRBJ1-2; D is perhaps TRBD1 (5 bases). This CDR3 contains 15 residues. Trimming took off 1 base at V and 14 bases at J, with 23 bases between the two ends. The V gene's germline CDR1 is MNHEY and CDR2 SVGEGT. The CDR3 loop is CASSYWLSPDTGVTF. Written as DNA, the CDR3 is TGTGCCAGCAGTTACTGGCTCAGCCCGGACACCGGCGTTACCTTC.

The chain joins TRBV4-3 to TRBJ1-1; D call uncertain. V shed 0 bases and J shed 4 bases, with 9 bases lying between them. Germline CDR1 and CDR2: LGHNA and YSLEER. The CDR3 runs to 14 residues. Here the CDR3 reads CASSQDFYGTEAFF. DNA of the CDR3: TGCGCCAGCAGCCAAGACTTTTATGGCACTGAAGCTTTCTTT.

This clonotype was counted many times. The rearrangement links TRBV12-3 or TRBV12-4 to TRBJ1-5; tentative D call: TRBD1 (5 bases). V was cut by 5 bases and J by 14 bases, with 16 bases left in between. This CDR3 is 12 amino acids long. Here the CDR3 reads CASSNRDGVKHF. In DNA form, the CDR3 reads TGTGCCAGCAGTAACCGGGACGGGGTCAAGCATTTT.

This clonotype was seen at least ten times. The rearrangement links TRBV20-1 to TRBJ1-5; TRBD1 aligns across 9 bases. V lost 0 bases to trimming and J lost 6 bases; unmatched junction nucleotides: 15. Germline lookup yields CDR1 DFQATT and CDR2 SNEGSKA (reference sequence). The CDR3 sequence is 18 residues long. CDR3 sequence (DNA): TGCAGTGCTAGAGACCCGACGGGACAGGGAGTCGTTAGTCAGCCCCAGCATTTT. Translation: CSARDPTGQGVVSQPQHF.